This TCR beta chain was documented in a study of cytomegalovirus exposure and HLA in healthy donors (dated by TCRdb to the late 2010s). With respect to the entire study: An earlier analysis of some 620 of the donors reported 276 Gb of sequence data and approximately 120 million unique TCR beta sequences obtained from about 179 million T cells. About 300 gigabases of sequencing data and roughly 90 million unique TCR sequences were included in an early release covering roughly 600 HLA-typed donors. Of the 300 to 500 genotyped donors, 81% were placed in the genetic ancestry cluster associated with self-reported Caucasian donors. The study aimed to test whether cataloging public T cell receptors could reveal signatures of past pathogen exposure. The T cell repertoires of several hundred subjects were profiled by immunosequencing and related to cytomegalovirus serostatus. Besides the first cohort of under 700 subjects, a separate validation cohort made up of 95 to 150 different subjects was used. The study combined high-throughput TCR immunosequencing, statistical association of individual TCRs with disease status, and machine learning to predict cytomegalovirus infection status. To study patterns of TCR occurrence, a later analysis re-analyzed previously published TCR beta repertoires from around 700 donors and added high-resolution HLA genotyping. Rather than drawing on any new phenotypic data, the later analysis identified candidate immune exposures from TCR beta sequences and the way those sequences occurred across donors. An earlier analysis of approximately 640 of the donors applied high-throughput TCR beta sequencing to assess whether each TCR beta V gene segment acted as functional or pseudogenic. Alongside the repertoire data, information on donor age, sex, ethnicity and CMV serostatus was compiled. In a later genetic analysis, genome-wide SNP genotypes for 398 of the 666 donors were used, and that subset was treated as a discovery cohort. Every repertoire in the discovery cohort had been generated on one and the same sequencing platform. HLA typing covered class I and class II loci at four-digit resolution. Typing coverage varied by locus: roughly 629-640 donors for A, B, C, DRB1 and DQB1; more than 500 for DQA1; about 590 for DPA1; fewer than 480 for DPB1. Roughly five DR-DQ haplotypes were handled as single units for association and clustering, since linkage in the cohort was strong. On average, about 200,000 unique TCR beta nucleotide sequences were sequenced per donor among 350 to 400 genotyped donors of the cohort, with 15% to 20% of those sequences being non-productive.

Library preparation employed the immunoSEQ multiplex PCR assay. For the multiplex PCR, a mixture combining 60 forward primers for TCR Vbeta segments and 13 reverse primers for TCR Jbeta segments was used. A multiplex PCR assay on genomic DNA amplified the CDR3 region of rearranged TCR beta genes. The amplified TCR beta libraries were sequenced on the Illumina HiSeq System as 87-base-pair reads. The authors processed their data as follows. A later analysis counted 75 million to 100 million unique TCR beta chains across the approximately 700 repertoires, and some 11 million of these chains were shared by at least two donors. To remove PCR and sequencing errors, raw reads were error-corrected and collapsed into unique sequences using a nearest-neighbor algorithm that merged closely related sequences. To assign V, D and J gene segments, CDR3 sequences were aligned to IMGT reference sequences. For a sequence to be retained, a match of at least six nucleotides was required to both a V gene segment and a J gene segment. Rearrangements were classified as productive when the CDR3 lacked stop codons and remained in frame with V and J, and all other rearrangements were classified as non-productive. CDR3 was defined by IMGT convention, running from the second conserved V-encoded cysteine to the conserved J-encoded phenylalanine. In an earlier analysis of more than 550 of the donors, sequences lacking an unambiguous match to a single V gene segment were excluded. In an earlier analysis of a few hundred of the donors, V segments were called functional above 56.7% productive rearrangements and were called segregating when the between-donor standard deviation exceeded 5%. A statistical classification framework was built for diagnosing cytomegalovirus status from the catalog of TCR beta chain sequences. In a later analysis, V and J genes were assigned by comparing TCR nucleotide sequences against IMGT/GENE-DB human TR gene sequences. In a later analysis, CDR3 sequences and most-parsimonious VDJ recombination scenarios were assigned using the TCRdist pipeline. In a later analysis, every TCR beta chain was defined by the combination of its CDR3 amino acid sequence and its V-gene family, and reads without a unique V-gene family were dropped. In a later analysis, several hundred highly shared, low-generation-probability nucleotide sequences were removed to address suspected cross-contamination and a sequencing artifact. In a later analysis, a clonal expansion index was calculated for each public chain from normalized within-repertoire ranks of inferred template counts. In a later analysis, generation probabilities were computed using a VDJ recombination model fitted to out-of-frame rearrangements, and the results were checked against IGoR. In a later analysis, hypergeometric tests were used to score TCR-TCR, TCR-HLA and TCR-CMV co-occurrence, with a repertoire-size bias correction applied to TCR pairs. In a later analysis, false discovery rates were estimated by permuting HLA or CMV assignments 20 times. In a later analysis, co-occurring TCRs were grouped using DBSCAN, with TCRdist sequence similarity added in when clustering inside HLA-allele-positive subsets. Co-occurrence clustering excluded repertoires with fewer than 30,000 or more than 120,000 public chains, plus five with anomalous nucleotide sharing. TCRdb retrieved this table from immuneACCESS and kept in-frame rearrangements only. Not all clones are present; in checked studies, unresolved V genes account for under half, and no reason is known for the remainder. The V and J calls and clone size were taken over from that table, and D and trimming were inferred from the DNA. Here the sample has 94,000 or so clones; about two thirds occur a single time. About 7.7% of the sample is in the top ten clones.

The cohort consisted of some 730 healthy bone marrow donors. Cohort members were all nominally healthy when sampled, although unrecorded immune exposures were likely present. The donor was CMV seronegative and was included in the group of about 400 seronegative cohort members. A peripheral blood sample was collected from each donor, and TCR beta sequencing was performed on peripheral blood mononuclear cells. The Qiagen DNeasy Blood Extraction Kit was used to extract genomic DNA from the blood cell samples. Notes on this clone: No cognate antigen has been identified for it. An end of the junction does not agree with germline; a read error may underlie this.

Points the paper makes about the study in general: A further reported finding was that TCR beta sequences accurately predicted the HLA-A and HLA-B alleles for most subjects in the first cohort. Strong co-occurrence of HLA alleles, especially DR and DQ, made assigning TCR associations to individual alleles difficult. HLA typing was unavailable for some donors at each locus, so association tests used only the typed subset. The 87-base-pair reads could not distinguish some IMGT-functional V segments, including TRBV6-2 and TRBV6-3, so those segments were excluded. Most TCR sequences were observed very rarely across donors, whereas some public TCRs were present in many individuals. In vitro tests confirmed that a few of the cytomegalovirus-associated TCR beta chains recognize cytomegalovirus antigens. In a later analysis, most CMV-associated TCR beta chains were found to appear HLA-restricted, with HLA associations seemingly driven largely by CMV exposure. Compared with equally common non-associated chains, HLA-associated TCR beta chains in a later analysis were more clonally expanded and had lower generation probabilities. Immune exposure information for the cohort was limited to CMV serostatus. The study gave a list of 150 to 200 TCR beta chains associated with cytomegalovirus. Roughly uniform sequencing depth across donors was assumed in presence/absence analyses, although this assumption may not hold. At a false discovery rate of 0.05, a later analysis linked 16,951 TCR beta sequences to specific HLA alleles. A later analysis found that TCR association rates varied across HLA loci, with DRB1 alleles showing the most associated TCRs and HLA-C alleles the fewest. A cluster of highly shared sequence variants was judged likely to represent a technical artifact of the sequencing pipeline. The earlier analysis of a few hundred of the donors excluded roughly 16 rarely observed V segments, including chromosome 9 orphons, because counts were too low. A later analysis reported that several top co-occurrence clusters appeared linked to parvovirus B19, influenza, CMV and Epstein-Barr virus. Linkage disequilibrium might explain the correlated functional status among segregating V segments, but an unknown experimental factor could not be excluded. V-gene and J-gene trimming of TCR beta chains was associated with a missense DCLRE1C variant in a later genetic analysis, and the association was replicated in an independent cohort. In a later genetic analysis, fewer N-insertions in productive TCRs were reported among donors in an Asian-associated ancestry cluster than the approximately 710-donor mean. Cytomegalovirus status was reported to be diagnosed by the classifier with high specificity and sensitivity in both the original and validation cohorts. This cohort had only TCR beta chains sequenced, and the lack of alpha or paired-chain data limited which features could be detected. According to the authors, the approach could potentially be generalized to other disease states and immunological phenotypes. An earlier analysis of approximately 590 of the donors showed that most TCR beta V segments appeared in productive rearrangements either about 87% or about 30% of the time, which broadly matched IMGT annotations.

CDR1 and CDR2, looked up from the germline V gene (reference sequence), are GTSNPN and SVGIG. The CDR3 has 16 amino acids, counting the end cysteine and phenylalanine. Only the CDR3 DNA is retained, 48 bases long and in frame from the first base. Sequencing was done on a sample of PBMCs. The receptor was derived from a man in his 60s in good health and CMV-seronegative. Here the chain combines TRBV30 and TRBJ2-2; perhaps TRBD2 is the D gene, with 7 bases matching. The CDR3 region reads CALSGPGGPETGELFF. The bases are TGTGCCTTGAGTGGGCCCGGGGGGCCAGAGACCGGGGAGCTGTTTTTT.